This T cell receptor (beta chain) was sequenced in a study of glioma-infiltrating T cells. Findings and caveats of the study: Tissue and blood shared very few CDR3 sequences. Tissue-blood divergence was below expectation in non-neoplastic patients, above in gliomas.

TCR alpha and beta CDR3 regions were amplified from RNA using iRepertoire nested multiplex PCR. For one-step reverse transcription and amplification, 100-400 ng of tissue mRNA or PBMC total RNA was used. TCRdb used MiXCR to reprocess the multiplex PCR reads, holding one entry per CDR3 protein. This sample has some 4,700 distinct CDR3 sequences, with under 25% found just once. Trimming took 2 bases from V and 4 from J; bases not matched to a gene: 6. This CDR3 contains 15 residues. Germline V gives CDR1 GTSNPN, CDR2 SVGIG (reference sequence). This clonotype has a handful of counts. No antigen is known for it.

Sequenced sample: glioma tissue, nonneoplastic brain tissue, or PBMCs (not recorded which). This chain uses TRBV30 with TRBJ2-3; 10 bases align to TRBD1. The sequence derives from a human donor with low-grade glioma or glioblastoma, undergoing nonglioma brain surgery, or in good health (not recorded which). CDR3 region: CAWSPPGQGSDTQYF. For the CDR3, the DNA is TGTGCCTGGAGTCCTCCGGGACAGGGGTCAGATACGCAGTATTTT. Based on the CDR3 plus reference TRBV30 and TRBJ2-3, the full variable domain is SQTIHQWPATLVQPVGSPLSLECTVEGTSNPNLYWYRQAAGRGLQLLFYSVGIGQISSEVPQNLSASRPQDRQFILSSKKLLLSDSGFYLCAWSPPGQGSDTQYFGPGTRLTVL.